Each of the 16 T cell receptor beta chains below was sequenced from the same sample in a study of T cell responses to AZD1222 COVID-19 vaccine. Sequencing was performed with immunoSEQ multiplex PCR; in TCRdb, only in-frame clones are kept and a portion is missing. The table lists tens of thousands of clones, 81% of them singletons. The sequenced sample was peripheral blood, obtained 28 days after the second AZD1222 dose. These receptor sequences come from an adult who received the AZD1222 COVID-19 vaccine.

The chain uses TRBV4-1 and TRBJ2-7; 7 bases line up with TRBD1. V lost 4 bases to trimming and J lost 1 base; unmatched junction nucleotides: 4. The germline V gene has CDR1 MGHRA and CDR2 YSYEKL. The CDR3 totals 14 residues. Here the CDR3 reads CASSRGQLSYEQYF. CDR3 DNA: TGCGCCAGCAGCCGGGGACAGCTTTCCTACGAGCAGTACTTC.

This CDR3 is CASRPGDLMNTEAFF. CDR3 in DNA: TGTGCCAGCAGACCAGGGGACCTCATGAACACTGAAGCTTTCTTT. The chain recombines TRBV27 with TRBJ1-1, with D possibly being TRBD1 (6 bases). Germline V gives CDR1 MNHEY, CDR2 SMNVEV (reference sequence). The CDR3 covers 15 residues. Trimming stripped 6 bases from V and 0 bases from J, with 14 bases between.

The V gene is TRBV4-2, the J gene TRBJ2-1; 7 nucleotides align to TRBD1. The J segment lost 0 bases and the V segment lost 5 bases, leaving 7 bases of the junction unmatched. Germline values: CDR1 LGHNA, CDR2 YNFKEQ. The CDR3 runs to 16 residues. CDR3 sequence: CASSKNRGSSYNEQFF. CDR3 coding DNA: TGTGCCAGCAGCAAAAACAGGGGCTCCTCCTACAATGAGCAGTTCTTC.

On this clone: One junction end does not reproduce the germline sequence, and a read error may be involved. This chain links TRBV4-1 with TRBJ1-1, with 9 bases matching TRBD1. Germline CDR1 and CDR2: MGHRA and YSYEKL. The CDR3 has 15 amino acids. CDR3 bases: TGCGCCAGCACCCAACAGGGGGCGGGGATGACTGAAGCTTTCTTT. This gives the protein CASTQQGAGMTEAFF.

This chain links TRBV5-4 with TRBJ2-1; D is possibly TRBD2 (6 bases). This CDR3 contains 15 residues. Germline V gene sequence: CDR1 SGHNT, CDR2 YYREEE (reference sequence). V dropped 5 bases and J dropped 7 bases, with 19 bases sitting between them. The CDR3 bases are TGTGCCAGCAGACCGGGGACTTCAGGAGCAAATGAGCAGTTCTTC. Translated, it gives CASRPGTSGANEQFF. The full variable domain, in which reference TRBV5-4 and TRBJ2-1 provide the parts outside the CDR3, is ETGVTQSPTHLIKTRGQQVTLRCSSQSGHNTVSWYQQALGQGPQFIFQYYREEENGRGNFPPRFSGLQFPNYSSELNVNALELDDSALYLCASRPGTSGANEQFFGPGTRLTVL.

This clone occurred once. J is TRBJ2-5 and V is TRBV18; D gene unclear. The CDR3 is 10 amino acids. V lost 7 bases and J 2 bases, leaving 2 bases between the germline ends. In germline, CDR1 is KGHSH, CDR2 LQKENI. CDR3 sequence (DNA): TGTGCCAGCTTTCAAGAGACCCAGTACTTC. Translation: CASFQETQYF.

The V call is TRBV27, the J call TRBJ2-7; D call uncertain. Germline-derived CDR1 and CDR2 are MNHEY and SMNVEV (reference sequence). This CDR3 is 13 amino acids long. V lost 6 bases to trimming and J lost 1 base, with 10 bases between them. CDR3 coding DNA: TGTGCCAGCAGGACCCTGTCGTCCTACGAGCAGTACTTC. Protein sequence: CASRTLSSYEQYF.

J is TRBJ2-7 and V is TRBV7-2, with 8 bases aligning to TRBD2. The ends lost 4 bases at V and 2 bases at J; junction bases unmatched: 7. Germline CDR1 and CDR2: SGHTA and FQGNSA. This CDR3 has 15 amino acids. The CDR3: CASSSGLAGTYEQYF. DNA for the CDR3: TGTGCCAGCAGCTCCGGACTAGCCGGGACCTACGAGCAGTACTTC.

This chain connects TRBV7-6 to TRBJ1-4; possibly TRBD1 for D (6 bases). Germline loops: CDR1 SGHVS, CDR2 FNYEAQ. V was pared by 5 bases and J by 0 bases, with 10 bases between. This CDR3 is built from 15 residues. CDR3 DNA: TGTGCCAGCAGCCCGAGGACAGCAACTAATGAAAAACTGTTTTTT. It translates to CASSPRTATNEKLFF. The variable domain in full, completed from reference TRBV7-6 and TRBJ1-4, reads GAGVSQSPRYKVTKRGQDVALRCDPISGHVSLYWYRQALGQGPEFLTYFNYEAQQDKSGLPNDRFSAERPEGSISTLTIQRTEQRDSAMYRCASSPRTATNEKLFFGSGTQLSVL.

CDR3 region: CASSGVLAGYGYTF. CDR3 nucleotide sequence: TGCGCCAGCAGCGGGGTACTGGCGGGCTATGGCTACACCTTC. The chain uses TRBV5-1 and TRBJ1-2; unclear D gene. With 4 bases removed from V and 4 bases from J, the gap between germline ends came to 14 bases. Germline lookup yields CDR1 SGHRS and CDR2 YFSETQ. The CDR3 has 14 residues.

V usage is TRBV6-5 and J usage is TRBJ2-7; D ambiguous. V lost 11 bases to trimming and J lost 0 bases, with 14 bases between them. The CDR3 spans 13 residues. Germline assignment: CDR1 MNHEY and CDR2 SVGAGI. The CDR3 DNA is TGTGCCCCCTCTAAGGGAAGCTCCTACGAGCAGTACTTC. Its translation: CAPSKGSSYEQYF.

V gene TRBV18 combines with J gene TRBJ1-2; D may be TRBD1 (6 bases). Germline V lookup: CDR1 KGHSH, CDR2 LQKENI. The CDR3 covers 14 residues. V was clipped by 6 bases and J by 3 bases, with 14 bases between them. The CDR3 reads CASSVSAGDYGYTF. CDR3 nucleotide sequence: TGTGCCAGCTCGGTGTCGGCAGGGGACTATGGCTACACCTTC.

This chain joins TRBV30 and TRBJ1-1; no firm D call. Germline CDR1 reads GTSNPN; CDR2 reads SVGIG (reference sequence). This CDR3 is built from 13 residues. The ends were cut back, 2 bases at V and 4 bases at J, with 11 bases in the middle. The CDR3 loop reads CAWSRGAGTEAFF. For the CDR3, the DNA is TGTGCCTGGAGTCGCGGCGCCGGCACTGAAGCTTTCTTT.

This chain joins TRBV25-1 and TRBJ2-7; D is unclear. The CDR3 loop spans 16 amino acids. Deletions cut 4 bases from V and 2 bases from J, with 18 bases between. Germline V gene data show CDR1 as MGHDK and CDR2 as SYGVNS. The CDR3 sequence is CASSGSGHTPAYEQYF. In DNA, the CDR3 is TGTGCCAGCAGTGGATCAGGCCACACGCCGGCCTACGAGCAGTACTTC.

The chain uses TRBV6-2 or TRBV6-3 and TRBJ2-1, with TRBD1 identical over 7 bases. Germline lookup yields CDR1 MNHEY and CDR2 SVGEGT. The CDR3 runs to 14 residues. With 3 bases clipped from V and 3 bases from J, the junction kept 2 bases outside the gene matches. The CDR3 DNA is TGTGCCAGCAGTTATCGGGACAGCTACAATGAGCAGTTCTTC. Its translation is CASSYRDSYNEQFF.

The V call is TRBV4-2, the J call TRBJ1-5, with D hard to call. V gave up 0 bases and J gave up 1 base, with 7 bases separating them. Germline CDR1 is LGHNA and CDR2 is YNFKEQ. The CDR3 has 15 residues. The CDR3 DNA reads TGTGCCAGCAGCCAAGATGGGGAAAGCAATCAGCCCCAGCATTTT. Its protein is CASSQDGESNQPQHF.